The next 29 T cell receptor beta chains were all read from a single sample in a study of T cell responses to AZD1222 COVID-19 vaccine. Produced via immunoSEQ multiplex PCR; TCRdb's table is partial and in-frame only. Here the sample spans 110,000 to 150,000 clones, roughly 92% being singletons. Source: peripheral blood, taken on day 0 of AZD1222 vaccination. These receptor sequences come from an adult in good health.

The chain carries TRBV3-1 (or the pseudogene TRBV3-2) and TRBJ2-7, with 7 bases identical to TRBD2. CDR3 size: 15 residues. The germline gives CDR1 LGHDT, CDR2 YNNKEL (reference sequence). With 1 base clipped from V and 5 bases from J, the junction kept 8 bases outside the gene matches. The CDR3 DNA is TGTGCCAGCAGCCAAGTCTTCGGGGGGACTAACGAGCAGTACTTC. This encodes CASSQVFGGTNEQYF.

The chain combines TRBV7-9 with TRBJ1-1; 7 positions agree with TRBD1. Trimming removed 3 bases from V and 3 bases from J; junction bases left unmatched: 4. Germline values: CDR1 SEHNR, CDR2 FQNEAQ (reference sequence). The CDR3 covers 14 residues. DNA of the CDR3: TGTGCCAGCAGCTTTCTAACAGGGGACACTGAAGCTTTCTTT. This gives the protein CASSFLTGDTEAFF.

V and J are TRBV10-3 and TRBJ2-1; 8 nucleotides align to TRBD2. Germline V CDR1 and CDR2: ENHRY, SYGVKD. The V and J ends lost 0 bases and 3 bases, in that order; junction bases with no gene match: 7. This CDR3 is 17 amino acids long. The CDR3 DNA is TGTGCCATCAGTGAGTCGACTTGGCTAGCGGGCTACAATGAGCAGTTCTTC. The encoded protein is CAISESTWLAGYNEQFF.

This sequence joins TRBV6-2 or TRBV6-3 and TRBJ2-1; possibly TRBD2 for D (6 bases). There are 13 residues in the CDR3. V was clipped by 4 bases and J by 12 bases, with 16 bases between them. Germline V gives CDR1 MNHEY, CDR2 SVGEGT. The CDR3: CASSSFSEGGQFF. Here the CDR3 DNA reads TGTGCCAGCAGTTCTTTTTCGGAGGGCGGGCAGTTCTTC.

This sequence joins TRBV5-1 and TRBJ1-2; 8 bases fit TRBD1. After removal of 3 bases from V and 4 bases from J, the junction contained 5 bases not matched to a gene. The CDR3 has 14 residues. Germline CDR1 is SGHRS and CDR2 is YFSETQ. CDR3 DNA sequence: TGCGCCAGCAGCTACAGGACAGGGCTCTATGGCTACACCTTC. It codes for CASSYRTGLYGYTF.

This clone appeared once. The chain combines TRBV28 with TRBJ1-4; unclear D gene. Germline V gene data show CDR1 as MDHEN and CDR2 as SYDVKM. Trimming removed 7 bases at V and 5 bases at J, with 17 bases between. This CDR3 has 15 residues. The CDR3 region is CASIERPRVNEKLFF. DNA of the CDR3: TGTGCCAGCATCGAAAGACCCCGGGTGAATGAAAAACTGTTTTTT.

The chain carries TRBV5-8 and TRBJ1-5; TRBD1 matches at 8 bases. This CDR3 has 17 amino acids. The ends lost 4 bases at V and 1 base at J; junction bases unmatched: 10. The germline V gene encodes CDR1 SGHTS and CDR2 YDEGEE. CDR3 nucleotide sequence: TGTGCCAGCAGCGGACACAGGGGGGGCGGAAGCAATCAGCCCCAGCATTTT. Its protein is CASSGHRGGGSNQPQHF.

The V call is TRBV30, the J call TRBJ2-3; 11 nucleotides align to TRBD2. The CDR3 sequence is 15 residues long. With V trimmed by 4 bases and J by 0 bases, 3 bases remained unmatched. The germline V gene encodes CDR1 GTSNPN and CDR2 SVGIG (reference sequence). As DNA, the CDR3 is TGTGCCTGGAATAGACTAGCGGGGAGCACAGATACGCAGTATTTT. The encoded protein is CAWNRLAGSTDTQYF.

This sequence joins TRBV15 and TRBJ1-5, with 7 positions matching TRBD1. The CDR3 runs 19 residues. Germline V lookup: CDR1 LNHNV, CDR2 YYDKDF (reference sequence). V was clipped by 3 bases and J by 0 bases; unmatched bases: 14. CDR3 protein: CATSSLFPGQPYSNQPQHF. The CDR3 DNA is TGTGCCACCAGCAGTTTATTCCCGGGACAGCCATATAGCAATCAGCCCCAGCATTTT. Using reference TRBV15 and TRBJ1-5 for the parts outside the CDR3, the full variable domain is DAMVIQNPRYQVTQFGKPVTLSCSQTLNHNVMYWYQQKSSQAPKLLFHYYDKDFNNEADTPDNFQSRRPNTSFCFLDIRSPGLGDTAMYLCATSSLFPGQPYSNQPQHFGDGTRLSIL.

This chain connects TRBV18 to TRBJ2-1; D remains unclear. Germline-derived CDR1 and CDR2 are KGHSH and LQKENI. This CDR3 contains 13 residues. Between the trimmed V and J ends, which lost 0 bases and 7 bases, there was a span of 7 bases. CDR3: CASSPPSQNEQFF. The CDR3 DNA follows: TGTGCCAGCTCACCACCGAGTCAAAATGAGCAGTTCTTC.

The V gene is TRBV5-5, the J gene TRBJ1-1; D gene uncertain. Trimming cost V 2 bases and J 0 bases, with 5 bases left between them. Germline CDR1 SGHKS, CDR2 YYEKEE (reference sequence). This CDR3 region has 13 residues. As DNA, the CDR3 is TGTGCCAGCAGCTTCGGGATGAACACTGAAGCTTTCTTT. Translation: CASSFGMNTEAFF.

The chain joins TRBV3-1 (or the pseudogene TRBV3-2) to TRBJ2-1; tentatively, D is TRBD1 (6 bases). Trimming pared 7 bases from V and 8 bases from J, leaving 27 bases between. Germline V gene lookup returns CDR1 LGHDT and CDR2 YNNKEL (reference sequence). The CDR3 consists of 17 residues. CDR3 sequence reads: CASTQSQGWQRRDEQFF. In DNA, the CDR3 is TGTGCCAGCACCCAGTCCCAGGGGTGGCAACGTCGGGATGAGCAGTTCTTC.

The CDR3 DNA sequence: TGCAGTGCTAGTAGGGCCGTGTGGGGTCAGCCCCAGCATTTT. This translates into CSASRAVWGQPQHF. The rearrangement joins TRBV20-1 to TRBJ1-5; D ambiguous. The V gene lost 3 bases and the J gene lost 6 bases, with 15 bases spanning the gap. CDR1 and CDR2 (germline): DFQATT, SNEGSKA (reference sequence). The CDR3 sequence is 14 residues long.

The V call is TRBV9, the J call TRBJ2-7; the D is unclear. Looked up from germline, CDR1 is SGDLS and CDR2 is YYNGEE. The V end lost 0 bases, the J end lost 0 bases, and 10 bases lay between the germline ends. The CDR3 contains 15 residues. CDR3 sequence reads: CASSVGTLSSYEQYF. In DNA form, the CDR3 reads TGTGCCAGCAGCGTAGGGACGTTGAGCTCCTACGAGCAGTACTTC.

This chain links TRBV28 with TRBJ1-5; D gene ambiguous. This CDR3 region has 16 residues. V shed 6 bases and J shed 0 bases, with 15 bases lying between them. In germline, CDR1 is MDHEN, CDR2 SYDVKM. This CDR3 reads CASRRARLLSNQPQHF. Written as DNA, the CDR3 is TGTGCCAGCAGGCGCGCGAGACTTCTTAGCAATCAGCCCCAGCATTTT.

This chain joins TRBV7-9 and TRBJ2-7; 9 bases line up with TRBD1. This CDR3 region has 16 residues. Germline V gives CDR1 SEHNR, CDR2 FQNEAQ (reference sequence). The junction had 13 bases not matched to a gene; V was cut back by 5 bases and J by 5 bases. The CDR3 here is CASSKGARTGAHEQYF. As DNA, the CDR3 is TGTGCCAGCAGCAAGGGGGCTAGGACAGGGGCCCACGAGCAGTACTTC.

The genes are TRBV27 and TRBJ1-2, with TRBD1 identical over 8 bases. V was clipped by 2 bases and J by 6 bases; unmatched bases: 5. The CDR3 sequence is 14 residues long. The germline gives CDR1 MNHEY, CDR2 SMNVEV (reference sequence). The chain's CDR3 is CASSLRAGGDGYTF. CDR3 nucleotide sequence: TGTGCCAGCAGTTTACGGGCAGGGGGCGATGGCTACACCTTC.

This clone was seen just once. The rearrangement joins TRBV27 to TRBJ2-7; no definite D call. The germline gives CDR1 MNHEY, CDR2 SMNVEV (reference sequence). The CDR3 runs 14 residues. V shed 3 bases and J shed 3 bases, with 12 bases lying between them. CDR3 nucleotides: TGTGCCAGCAGTTTTGGGGTTTTCGGCTACGAGCAGTACTTC. Translated, it gives CASSFGVFGYEQYF.

J is TRBJ2-3 and V is TRBV9; 7 positions match TRBD2. V lost 4 bases to trimming and J lost 2 bases; unmatched junction nucleotides: 10. This CDR3 is built from 16 residues. CDR1 is SGDLS and CDR2 is YYNGEE in the germline V gene. In nucleotides, the CDR3 is TGTGCCAGCAGCCAGGGTGCGGGAGCGACCACAGATACGCAGTATTTT. It encodes CASSQGAGATTDTQYF.

The rearrangement links TRBV12-5 to TRBJ1-2; 9 nucleotides line up with TRBD1. The CDR3 is 17 amino acids. V lost 0 bases to trimming and J lost 4 bases; unmatched junction nucleotides: 9. CDR1 and CDR2 from the germline V gene are LGHNT and FRNRAP. In DNA form, the CDR3 reads TGTGCTAGTGGTTTGGTACATGGGACAGGGAAAATCTATGGCTACACCTTC. Translation gives CASGLVHGTGKIYGYTF.

The chain couples TRBV5-1 to TRBJ2-5; D gene ambiguous. Trimming stripped 6 bases from V and 0 bases from J, with 6 bases between. The germline CDR1 and CDR2 sequences are SGHRS and YFSETQ. The CDR3 runs to 12 residues. The CDR3 loop is CASKDNQETQYF. DNA of the CDR3: TGCGCCAGCAAAGACAACCAAGAGACCCAGTACTTC.

This clone was seen just once. This chain joins TRBV29-1 and TRBJ1-4; D is uncertain. Germline CDR1 reads SQVTM; CDR2 reads ANQGSEA. Trimming cost V 5 bases and J 5 bases, with 3 bases left between them. The CDR3 covers 10 residues. The CDR3 nucleotides are TGCAGCGTTCTAAATGAAAAACTGTTTTTT. This sequence encodes CSVLNEKLFF.

The V call is TRBV5-1, the J call TRBJ1-3, with a tentative D call TRBD1 (6 bases). Trimming removed 3 bases at V and 6 bases at J, with 13 bases between. Germline-derived CDR1 and CDR2 are SGHRS and YFSETQ. CDR3 length: 14 residues. CDR3 protein: CASSSTTGLNTIYF. Here the CDR3 DNA reads TGCGCCAGCAGCTCAACAACAGGGCTAAACACCATATATTTT.

This rearrangement joins TRBV28 to TRBJ1-4, with a tentative D call TRBD1 (6 bases). Germline V gives CDR1 MDHEN, CDR2 SYDVKM. There are 14 residues in the CDR3. The germline V and J ends were trimmed by 5 bases and 7 bases, with 14 bases remaining between them. The CDR3 here is CASSPLNRAEKLFF. The CDR3 DNA sequence: TGTGCCAGCAGTCCCCTCAACAGGGCTGAAAAACTGTTTTTT. Full variable domain (missing parts from reference TRBV28 and TRBJ1-4): DVKVTQSSRYLVKRTGEKVFLECVQDMDHENMFWYRQDPGLGLRLIYFSYDVKMKEKGDIPEGYSVSREKKERFSLILESASTNQTSMYLCASSPLNRAEKLFFGSGTQLSVL.

The chain couples TRBV5-1 to TRBJ2-3; D ambiguous. Germline CDR1 reads SGHRS; CDR2 reads YFSETQ. This CDR3 comprises 13 residues. V gave up 5 bases and J gave up 3 bases, with 10 bases separating them. CDR3 sequence: CASRLSPTDTQYF. The CDR3 DNA reads as TGCGCCAGCAGACTCAGCCCGACAGATACGCAGTATTTT.

This chain connects TRBV6-5 to TRBJ2-1; 12 bases line up with TRBD2. V trimming: 6 bases; J trimming: 3 bases; junction bases outside the gene matches: 3. Germline V CDR1 and CDR2: MNHEY, SVGAGI. The CDR3 sequence is 15 residues long. The CDR3, as DNA: TGTGCCAGCAGGCTAGCGGGAGGGGACTACAATGAGCAGTTCTTC. Translating gives CASRLAGGDYNEQFF.

V is TRBV5-1 and J is TRBJ1-3, with TRBD1 identical over 8 bases. V gave up 2 bases and J gave up 3 bases; unmatched junction bases: 4. The CDR3 consists of 15 residues. The germline CDR1 and CDR2 sequences are SGHRS and YFSETQ. The CDR3: CASSLAGTGGNTIYF. In DNA form, the CDR3 reads TGCGCCAGCAGCTTAGCTGGGACAGGTGGAAACACCATATATTTT.

This chain uses TRBV3-1 (or the pseudogene TRBV3-2) with TRBJ1-2; 9 bases are a match to TRBD1. Germline lookup yields CDR1 LGHDT and CDR2 YNNKEL (reference sequence). This CDR3 region has 13 residues. Trimming at V came to 6 bases and at J to 6 bases, leaving 5 bases not matched to a gene. CDR3 sequence: CASRQQGANGYTF. The DNA for the CDR3 is TGTGCCAGCAGGCAACAGGGGGCTAATGGCTACACCTTC.

The chain combines TRBV18 with TRBJ1-4; possibly TRBD1 for D (5 bases). The CDR3 has 16 residues. Trimming cost V 3 bases and J 5 bases, with 16 bases left between them. Germline V gene sequence: CDR1 KGHSH, CDR2 LQKENI. The CDR3 bases are TGTGCCAGCTCACCTCCCGGGGGGGGAAGGAATGAAAAACTGTTTTTT. Amino acids: CASSPPGGGRNEKLFF.